A selection of T cell receptor beta chains follows, all from one sample in a study of T cells in Graves' hyperthyroidism and ophthalmopathy. TCRdb analysed the multiplex PCR reads with MiXCR anew, one entry per CDR3 protein. In the table there are roughly 350,000 distinct CDR3 sequences, around 13% of which are singletons. Material: blood. These receptors originate from a woman aged 40 to 55 with Graves' ophthalmopathy. CDR3s include the opening cysteine and the closing phenylalanine or tryptophan. The D gene is left open where the match is weak. Where a row states a size, it is once, few, many or the class of an expanded clone; other rows omit it.

v_call,j_call,clone_size,d_call,cdr3_nt,cdr3_aa
TRBV13,TRBJ2-5,many,TRBD2,TGTGCCAGCAGCTTAGGGACTAGCGGGAACCCAGCCTTC,CASSLGTSGNPAF
TRBV5-1,TRBJ2-7,few,NA,TGCGCCAGCAGCCCGGACGGGTCCAAAGGGGGCGAGCAGTACTTC,CASSPDGSKGGEQYF
TRBV5-8,TRBJ2-2,few,NA,TGTGCCAGCAGCTTGGACCCGAACACCGGGGAGCTGTTTTTT,CASSLDPNTGELFF
TRBV6-1,TRBJ1-2,few,NA,TGTGCCGGCAGTGAATTCTCGGGGAAAGGGTGGGGCTACACCTTC,CAGSEFSGKGWGYTF
TRBV29-1,TRBJ2-7,NA,NA,TGCAGCGTTGGGCTTGGGGGTGACTACGAGCAGTACTTC,CSVGLGGDYEQYF
TRBV7-8,TRBJ2-1,few,TRBD2,TGTGCCAGCAGTCCTAGACTAGCGGTTGCGGGTGAGCAGTTCTTC,CASSPRLAVAGEQFF
TRBV6-6,TRBJ2-2,many,NA,TGTGCCAGCAGTTACGGTACTAGCTCCGGTAACACCGGGGAGCTGTTTTTT,CASSYGTSSGNTGELFF
TRBV6-9,TRBJ1-6,few,NA,TGTGCCAGCAGTTACGCTCAGGGTGTTCATTCACCCCTCCACTTT,CASSYAQGVHSPLHF
TRBV7-2,TRBJ2-5,NA,TRBD2,TGTGCCAGCAGCTTAGGGGTGACTAGCGGGCAAGAGACCCAGTACTTC,CASSLGVTSGQETQYF
TRBV28,TRBJ2-1,many,NA,TGTGCCAGCAATTCCGGGAATGAGCAGTTCTTC,CASNSGNEQFF
TRBV7-8,TRBJ1-1,many,NA,TGTGCCAGCAGCTCATTCGGGACGAACACTGAAGCTTTCTTT,CASSSFGTNTEAFF
TRBV6-6,TRBJ2-1,many,TRBD2,TGTGCCAGCAGTTACCCCCGCGCGGGGGGCCACAATGAGCAGTTCTTC,CASSYPRAGGHNEQFF
TRBV5-1,TRBJ1-1,many,TRBD1,TGCGCCAGCAGCTTGGCCGGGACAGGTTACAGGGACACTGAAGCTTTCTTT,CASSLAGTGYRDTEAFF
TRBV30,TRBJ2-7,few,NA,TGTGCCTGGAGTGTACTCTACGAGCAGTACTTC,CAWSVLYEQYF
TRBV12-3/TRBV12-4,TRBJ2-5,many,TRBD2,TGTGCCAGCAGTTTAGAACAAGCGGGGCGGGAGACCCAGTACTTC,CASSLEQAGRETQYF
TRBV19,TRBJ1-1,NA,TRBD1,TGTGCCAGTCGCCGGGACAGGGGGAACACTGAAGCTTTCTTT,CASRRDRGNTEAFF
TRBV19,TRBJ2-1,many,TRBD1,TGTGCCAGTAGGAAGCAGGGGGCGAACAATGAGCAGTTCTTC,CASRKQGANNEQFF
TRBV19,TRBJ2-5,many,NA,TGTGCCAGTAGTACAGGCGTTCAAGAGACCCAGTACTTC,CASSTGVQETQYF
TRBV10-2,TRBJ2-1,many,NA,TGCGCCAGCAGTGAGTCGATAGTCGGTGAGCAGTTCTTC,CASSESIVGEQFF
TRBV27,TRBJ1-6,many,NA,TGTGCCAGCAGTGAACGCAGGGATAATAATTCACCCCTCCACTTT,CASSERRDNNSPLHF